This TCR beta chain was found in a study of cytomegalovirus exposure and HLA in healthy donors. In the study overall: Earlier work reported about 110 million unique TCR beta sequences from 170 million or so T cells.

Study outcomes and limitations: Rare TCR sequences predominated, though certain public TCRs were found in many donors. Further analysis, carried out later, found HLA-associated TCR beta chains more clonally expanded than equally common other chains. Later analysis reportedly placed an Asian-associated ancestry cluster below the roughly 690-donor mean in N-insertions.

A note on this clone: The antigen is unknown.

This CDR3 has 14 residues. Trimming stripped 5 bases from V and 1 base from J, with 12 bases between. Germline CDR1 SGHVS, CDR2 FQNEAQ. The PCR made use of 60 Vbeta and 13 Jbeta primers. TCRdb's table, derived via immunoSEQ multiplex PCR, lists solely in-frame clones and lacks some. This table has about 160,000 clones, 65% to 90% appearing once. This clonotype was obtained from a human donor in good health. Source material: PBMCs. The rearrangement links TRBV7-8 to TRBJ2-7; a weak D match, TRBD2 (6 bases). The CDR3 DNA follows: TGTGCCAGCAGCCCGGGACTGTCATCCTACGAGCAGTACTTC. Its protein is CASSPGLSSYEQYF.